The T cell receptor (beta chain) under discussion was sequenced for a study of beta chain features in type 1 diabetes. In the study overall: Age, gender and cell yields were similar between patients and healthy donors. Regarding the study as a whole: VDJ junctions from type 1 diabetes patients carried fewer insertions and larger deletions. Researchers reported that naive, central memory and Treg TCRB repertoires appeared more similar in patients than in healthy donors. A moderate, significant TCRB CDR3 shortening appeared in type 1 diabetes across four CD4+ subsets.

This clone came up a few times. Its antigen is not known. The CDR3 ends on some other residue instead of the conserved phenylalanine or tryptophan, so this is likely a read error. No DNA is shown, since the ends of the CDR3 on it are uncertain; the CDR3 is the one TCRdb lists. Reverse transcription of all isolated RNA meant that expressed TCRB transcripts were sequenced. Assay: immunoSEQ multiplex PCR; the TCRdb copy retains only in-frame clones and omits some. In the table there are about 450,000 clones, 11% of which are singletons. CDR1 KGHSH and CDR2 LQKENI come from the germline V gene. The CDR3 contains 11 residues when both ends are counted.

The V and J genes are TRBV18 and TRBJ2-7; the DNA was not compared with TRBD2, the D call given in the table. The receptor was isolated from a woman aged 18 to 35 in good health. What was sequenced was naive CD4+ T cells from blood. The CDR3 sequence: CASSSEETWSR.